Following are 28 T cell receptor beta chains from one sample sequenced in a study of blood T cell repertoires in COVID-19 (dated by TCRdb to the early 2020s). The library came from the immunoSEQ multiplex PCR assay. The clones in this table, taken by TCRdb from immuneACCESS, are in-frame only. Not every clone is retained; where verified, under half of the shortfall comes from an unresolved V gene, and the cause of the rest is unknown. The sample has about 47,000 clones on record, around 83% of them singletons. The ten largest clones add up to 6% to 7.5% of the sample. Material: peripheral blood. The receptors shown here come from a man between 60 and 75 years old with active COVID-19.

V usage is TRBV12-3 or TRBV12-4 and J usage is TRBJ1-2; no definite D call. The ends were cut back, 4 bases at V and 0 bases at J, with 6 bases in the middle. The CDR3 consists of 13 residues. CDR3 DNA sequence: TGTGCCAGCAGTTCCGGTCCTAACTATGGCTACACCTTC. Translated: CASSSGPNYGYTF.

This clone turned up a few times. J is TRBJ1-1 and V is TRBV28, with D perhaps matching TRBD1 (5 bases). Per the germline V gene, CDR1 is MDHEN and CDR2 is SYDVKM. V was cut by 8 bases and J by 6 bases, with 22 bases left in between. This CDR3 has 15 residues. CDR3 nucleotide sequence: TGTGCCAGCTCCCCCGGGGGATTTCAGTTTGCTGAAGCTTTCTTT. As protein: CASSPGGFQFAEAFF.

The rearrangement joins TRBV6-4 to TRBJ2-4; 12 bases agree with TRBD1. The CDR3 runs 17 residues. The V gene's germline CDR1 is MRHNA and CDR2 SNTAGT. V trimming: 2 bases; J trimming: 5 bases; junction bases outside the gene matches: 7. The CDR3 sequence: CASSDPGQGAPENIQYF. The CDR3 DNA is TGTGCCAGCAGTGACCCGGGACAGGGGGCGCCGGAAAACATTCAGTACTTC.

The V gene is TRBV28, the J gene TRBJ1-1; possible D gene TRBD1, 6 bases. The CDR3 has 15 amino acids. V was shortened by 8 bases and J by 0 bases, with 16 bases between the two germline ends. From germline, CDR1 is MDHEN and CDR2 SYDVKM. CDR3 DNA: TGTGCCAGCCGAGGGGGACAAACTATGAACACTGAAGCTTTCTTT. This sequence encodes CASRGGQTMNTEAFF.

J is TRBJ1-5 and V is TRBV7-9; 8 bases align to TRBD1. CDR1 and CDR2 (germline): SEHNR, FQNEAQ (reference sequence). With V trimmed by 2 bases and J by 3 bases, 3 bases remained unmatched. The CDR3 totals 15 residues. The CDR3 here is CASSLTGQDNQPQHF. The CDR3 nucleotides are TGTGCCAGCAGCTTAACGGGACAGGACAATCAGCCCCAGCATTTT.

The chain couples TRBV3-1 (or the pseudogene TRBV3-2) to TRBJ2-5; D is perhaps TRBD1 (5 bases). V was clipped by 8 bases and J by 2 bases, with 9 bases between them. The CDR3 is made up of 12 amino acids. Germline CDR1 reads LGHDT; CDR2 reads YNNKEL (reference sequence). The CDR3 bases are TGTGCCAGCTCGAGGACACAAGAGACCCAGTACTTC. This codes for CASSRTQETQYF.

The chain links TRBV2 to TRBJ2-6; D is unclear. With 6 bases removed from V and 0 bases from J, the gap between germline ends came to 6 bases. Germline CDR1 SNHLY, CDR2 FYNNEI. This CDR3 has 14 residues. The CDR3 DNA follows: TGTGCCAGCAGAATGAGCTCTGGGGCCAACGTCCTGACTTTC. This sequence encodes CASRMSSGANVLTF.

This CDR3 reads CASSNSPEQYF. In nucleotides, the CDR3 is TGTGCCAGTAGTAACTCCCCCGAGCAGTACTTC. The rearrangement joins TRBV19 to TRBJ2-7; D gene ambiguous. Germline-derived CDR1 and CDR2 are LNHDA and SQIVND (reference sequence). This CDR3 contains 11 residues. Between the trimmed V and J ends, which lost 4 bases and 6 bases, there was a span of 7 bases.

V and J are TRBV5-1 and TRBJ1-6; possibly TRBD1 for D (5 bases). Germline CDR1 is SGHRS and CDR2 is YFSETQ. V dropped 8 bases and J dropped 7 bases, with 19 bases sitting between them. The CDR3 spans 15 residues. The CDR3 sequence: CASSPDDRTNSPLHF. The CDR3 DNA is TGCGCCAGTTCCCCGGATGACAGAACCAATTCACCCCTCCACTTT.

This chain links TRBV4-2 with TRBJ1-6, with no clear D. The V end lost 0 bases, the J end lost 7 bases, and 10 bases lay between the germline ends. In germline, CDR1 is LGHNA, CDR2 YNFKEQ. The CDR3 consists of 15 residues. CDR3 residues: CASSQDQASNSPLHF. CDR3 coding DNA: TGTGCCAGCAGCCAAGATCAGGCCAGCAATTCACCCCTCCACTTT.

This clone was seen once. V usage is TRBV12-5 and J usage is TRBJ2-1; 10 positions match TRBD2. V shed 0 bases and J 0 bases; nucleotides not matched to a gene: 11. This CDR3 is built from 20 residues. Germline CDR1 reads LGHNT; CDR2 reads FRNRAP. In DNA form, the CDR3 reads TGTGCTAGTGGTTTGGTACGGAGCGGGAGGGCCGCGCGCTCCTACAATGAGCAGTTCTTC. Its protein product is CASGLVRSGRAARSYNEQFF.

This clone has a single count. The chain recombines TRBV5-8 with TRBJ2-3; 9 bases fit TRBD2. There are 15 residues in the CDR3. Trimming removed 2 bases from V and 3 bases from J; junction bases left unmatched: 4. Germline values: CDR1 SGHTS, CDR2 YDEGEE. CDR3 sequence reads: CASSLAGGGTDTQYF. The CDR3 DNA reads TGTGCCAGCAGCTTAGCGGGAGGTGGTACAGATACGCAGTATTTT.

The rearrangement joins TRBV27 to TRBJ2-3; D is unresolved. V gave up 5 bases and J gave up 2 bases, with 11 bases separating them. The CDR3 length is 14 residues. The V gene's germline CDR1 is MNHEY and CDR2 SMNVEV (reference sequence). CDR3 coding DNA: TGTGCCAGCAGTACCTACGAATCCACAGATACGCAGTATTTT. As protein: CASSTYESTDTQYF.

The CDR3: CASSDPGEETQYF. The CDR3 DNA follows: TGTGCCAGCAGTGATCCAGGGGAGGAGACCCAGTACTTC. The rearrangement uses TRBV2 and TRBJ2-5; D might be TRBD1 (6 bases). The V and J ends lost 3 bases and 5 bases respectively, with 10 bases between them. Germline V CDR1 and CDR2: SNHLY, FYNNEI. The length of the CDR3 is 13 residues. Drawing the rest from reference TRBV2 and TRBJ2-5, the complete variable domain is EPEVTQTPSHQVTQMGQEVILRCVPISNHLYFYWYRQILGQKVEFLVSFYNNEISEKSEIFDDQFSVERPDGSNFTLKIRSTKLEDSAMYFCASSDPGEETQYFGPGTRLLVL.

This chain uses TRBV5-8 with TRBJ2-3; 7 positions agree with TRBD1. The CDR3 consists of 16 residues. Per the germline V gene, CDR1 is SGHTS and CDR2 is YDEGEE. V trimming: 2 bases; J trimming: 0 bases; junction bases outside the gene matches: 6. The CDR3 sequence is CASSFYRGASTDTQYF. For the CDR3, the DNA is TGTGCCAGCAGCTTTTACAGGGGAGCTAGCACAGATACGCAGTATTTT.

Only one count was recorded for this clone. This chain links TRBV28 with TRBJ1-2; no clear D. The CDR3 is made up of 14 amino acids. Trimming stripped 5 bases from V and 8 bases from J, with 18 bases between. In germline, CDR1 is MDHEN, CDR2 SYDVKM. CDR3 in amino acids: CASSPWTLAGGYTF. The CDR3 DNA reads TGTGCCAGCAGTCCGTGGACTCTGGCAGGAGGCTACACCTTC.

V usage is TRBV30 and J usage is TRBJ2-7; no clear D gene. CDR1 is GTSNPN and CDR2 is SVGIG in the germline V gene (reference sequence). The CDR3 length is 11 residues. Trimming left V 0 bases short and J 6 bases short, with 6 bases between. The CDR3 nucleotides read TGTGCCTGGAGTGTAACGGGCGAGCAGTACTTC. Translating it yields CAWSVTGEQYF.

This rearrangement joins TRBV2 to TRBJ2-1; the D is unclear. The CDR3 loop spans 13 amino acids. Germline V gene lookup returns CDR1 SNHLY and CDR2 FYNNEI. Deletions cut 3 bases from V and 9 bases from J, with 12 bases between. CDR3 coding DNA: TGTGCCAGCAGTGAGTCAGGTTCGCGTGAGCAGTTCTTC. The encoded protein is CASSESGSREQFF.

This clone was detected ten times or more. The chain uses TRBV7-9 and TRBJ1-4, with D perhaps matching TRBD1 (6 bases). Germline V gene data show CDR1 as SEHNR and CDR2 as FQNEAQ (reference sequence). The CDR3 totals 12 residues. V was cut by 6 bases and J by 5 bases, with 7 bases left in between. The CDR3 DNA is TGTGCCAGCAGGAGGGGGAATGAAAAACTGTTTTTT. This sequence encodes CASRRGNEKLFF.

This chain uses TRBV3-1 (or the pseudogene TRBV3-2) with TRBJ2-2; TRBD2 matches at 9 bases. Germline CDR1 and CDR2: LGHDT and YNNKEL (reference sequence). V lost 5 bases and J lost 7; bases outside the gene matches: 8. This CDR3 contains 15 residues. The DNA of the CDR3 is TGTGCCAGCAGCACAAGGGGACTAGCTGGCGGGGAGCTGTTTTTT. Translating it yields CASSTRGLAGGELFF.

The CDR3 spells CAIPGQGALETQYF. As DNA, the CDR3 is TGTGCCATTCCGGGACAGGGGGCTTTGGAGACCCAGTACTTC. The chain has TRBV28 and TRBJ2-5; 12 bases align to TRBD1. With V trimmed by 10 bases and J by 5 bases, 8 bases remained unmatched. The V gene's germline CDR1 is MDHEN and CDR2 SYDVKM. The CDR3 totals 14 residues. The variable domain in full, with the rest retrieved from reference TRBV28 and TRBJ2-5, is DVKVTQSSRYLVKRTGEKVFLECVQDMDHENMFWYRQDPGLGLRLIYFSYDVKMKEKGDIPEGYSVSREKKERFSLILESASTNQTSMYLCAIPGQGALETQYFGPGTRLLVL.

V and J are TRBV28 and TRBJ2-2, with 10 bases fitting TRBD2. The CDR3 spans 18 residues. The junction had 11 bases not matched to a gene; V was cut back by 6 bases and J by 1 base. Germline-derived CDR1 and CDR2 are MDHEN and SYDVKM. This chain's CDR3 is CASSHLAGGLWNTGELFF. CDR3 nucleotide sequence: TGTGCCAGCAGCCACTTAGCGGGGGGCTTATGGAACACCGGGGAGCTGTTTTTT.

The genes are TRBV19 and TRBJ1-5; possible D gene TRBD1, 5 bases. V shed 7 bases and J shed 2 bases, with 12 bases lying between them. The germline V gene has CDR1 LNHDA and CDR2 SQIVND (reference sequence). There are 14 residues in the CDR3. In DNA form, the CDR3 reads TGTGCCAGTATTGGTAGGGGCGGCAATCAGCCCCAGCATTTT. This codes for CASIGRGGNQPQHF.

This clone came up once. The rearrangement uses TRBV5-1 and TRBJ2-7; TRBD2 is a possible D gene (5 bases). CDR3 length equals 14 residues. V gave up 4 bases and J gave up 0 bases, with 11 bases separating them. The germline CDR1 and CDR2 sequences are SGHRS and YFSETQ. The chain's CDR3 is CASSHAGNSYEQYF. The CDR3, as DNA: TGCGCCAGCAGCCACGCGGGCAACTCCTACGAGCAGTACTTC.

The chain is built from TRBV5-1 and TRBJ2-3; D is perhaps TRBD1 (5 bases). Germline V lookup: CDR1 SGHRS, CDR2 YFSETQ. The length of the CDR3 is 15 residues. V shed 0 bases and J shed 2 bases, with 10 bases lying between them. CDR3 residues: CASSLDRNPTDTQYF. CDR3 nucleotides: TGCGCCAGCAGCTTGGACAGGAACCCCACAGATACGCAGTATTTT.

The chain links TRBV5-1 to TRBJ2-2; TRBD1 matches at 9 bases. The CDR3 consists of 15 residues. Trimming at V came to 4 bases and at J to 5 bases, leaving 6 bases not matched to a gene. CDR1 and CDR2 from the germline V gene are SGHRS and YFSETQ. CDR3 sequence reads: CASSRDRVDTGELFF. The CDR3, as DNA: TGCGCCAGCAGCCGGGACAGGGTGGATACCGGGGAGCTGTTTTTT. Filled out from reference TRBV5-1 and TRBJ2-2, the complete variable domain reads KAGVTQTPRYLIKTRGQQVTLSCSPISGHRSVSWYQQTPGQGLQFLFEYFSETQRNKGNFPGRFSGRQFSNSRSEMNVSTLELGDSALYLCASSRDRVDTGELFFGEGSRLTVL.

CDR3 sequence reads: CASKGQGATNTEAFF. The CDR3 region has the DNA TGTGCCAGCAAGGGACAGGGGGCGACGAACACTGAAGCTTTCTTT. V and J are TRBV2 and TRBJ1-1; the match to TRBD1 covers 12 bases. The V gene's germline CDR1 is SNHLY and CDR2 FYNNEI. V lost 7 bases to trimming and J lost 1 base; unmatched junction nucleotides: 4. This CDR3 region has 15 residues.

V usage is TRBV5-1 and J usage is TRBJ2-1; D might be TRBD2 (6 bases). From germline, CDR1 is SGHRS and CDR2 YFSETQ. V dropped 0 bases and J dropped 7 bases, with 17 bases sitting between them. CDR3 length: 16 residues. CDR3 loop: CASSLGGGSPDNEQFF. The CDR3 bases are TGCGCCAGCAGCTTGGGCGGAGGGAGCCCCGATAATGAGCAGTTCTTC. The full variable domain, with the rest looked up from reference TRBV5-1 and TRBJ2-1, is KAGVTQTPRYLIKTRGQQVTLSCSPISGHRSVSWYQQTPGQGLQFLFEYFSETQRNKGNFPGRFSGRQFSNSRSEMNVSTLELGDSALYLCASSLGGGSPDNEQFFGPGTRLTVL.